This TCR beta chain derives from a study of T cell clonality in common variable immunodeficiency. This clone was detected ten times or more. The antigen is not known. The read is 3 residues too short to cover the CDR3 end, so that end is filled in from the germline J gene. Broader study findings: What drives increased CVID clonality needs T cell subpopulation sequencing.

Using immunoSEQ multiplex PCR, the repertoire was profiled, and TCRdb retains in-frame clones only, with some absent. This sample has approximately 37,000 clones and no singletons, with about 9.5% in the ten largest. Germline CDR1 and CDR2: SGHRS and YFSETQ. V lost 2 bases to trimming and J lost 3 bases; unmatched junction nucleotides: 2. The length of the CDR3 is 15 residues. The clonotype was recovered from a person aged 18 to 75 in good health. The chain carries TRBV5-1 and TRBJ2-5; 12 nucleotides align to TRBD2. The sequenced material came from peripheral blood mononuclear cells. The part of the CDR3 DNA that was read is TGCGCCAGCAGCTTCCGACTAGCGGGGGAAGAGACC. Translation gives CASSFRLAGEET. The full CDR3 reads CASSFRLAGEETQYF.